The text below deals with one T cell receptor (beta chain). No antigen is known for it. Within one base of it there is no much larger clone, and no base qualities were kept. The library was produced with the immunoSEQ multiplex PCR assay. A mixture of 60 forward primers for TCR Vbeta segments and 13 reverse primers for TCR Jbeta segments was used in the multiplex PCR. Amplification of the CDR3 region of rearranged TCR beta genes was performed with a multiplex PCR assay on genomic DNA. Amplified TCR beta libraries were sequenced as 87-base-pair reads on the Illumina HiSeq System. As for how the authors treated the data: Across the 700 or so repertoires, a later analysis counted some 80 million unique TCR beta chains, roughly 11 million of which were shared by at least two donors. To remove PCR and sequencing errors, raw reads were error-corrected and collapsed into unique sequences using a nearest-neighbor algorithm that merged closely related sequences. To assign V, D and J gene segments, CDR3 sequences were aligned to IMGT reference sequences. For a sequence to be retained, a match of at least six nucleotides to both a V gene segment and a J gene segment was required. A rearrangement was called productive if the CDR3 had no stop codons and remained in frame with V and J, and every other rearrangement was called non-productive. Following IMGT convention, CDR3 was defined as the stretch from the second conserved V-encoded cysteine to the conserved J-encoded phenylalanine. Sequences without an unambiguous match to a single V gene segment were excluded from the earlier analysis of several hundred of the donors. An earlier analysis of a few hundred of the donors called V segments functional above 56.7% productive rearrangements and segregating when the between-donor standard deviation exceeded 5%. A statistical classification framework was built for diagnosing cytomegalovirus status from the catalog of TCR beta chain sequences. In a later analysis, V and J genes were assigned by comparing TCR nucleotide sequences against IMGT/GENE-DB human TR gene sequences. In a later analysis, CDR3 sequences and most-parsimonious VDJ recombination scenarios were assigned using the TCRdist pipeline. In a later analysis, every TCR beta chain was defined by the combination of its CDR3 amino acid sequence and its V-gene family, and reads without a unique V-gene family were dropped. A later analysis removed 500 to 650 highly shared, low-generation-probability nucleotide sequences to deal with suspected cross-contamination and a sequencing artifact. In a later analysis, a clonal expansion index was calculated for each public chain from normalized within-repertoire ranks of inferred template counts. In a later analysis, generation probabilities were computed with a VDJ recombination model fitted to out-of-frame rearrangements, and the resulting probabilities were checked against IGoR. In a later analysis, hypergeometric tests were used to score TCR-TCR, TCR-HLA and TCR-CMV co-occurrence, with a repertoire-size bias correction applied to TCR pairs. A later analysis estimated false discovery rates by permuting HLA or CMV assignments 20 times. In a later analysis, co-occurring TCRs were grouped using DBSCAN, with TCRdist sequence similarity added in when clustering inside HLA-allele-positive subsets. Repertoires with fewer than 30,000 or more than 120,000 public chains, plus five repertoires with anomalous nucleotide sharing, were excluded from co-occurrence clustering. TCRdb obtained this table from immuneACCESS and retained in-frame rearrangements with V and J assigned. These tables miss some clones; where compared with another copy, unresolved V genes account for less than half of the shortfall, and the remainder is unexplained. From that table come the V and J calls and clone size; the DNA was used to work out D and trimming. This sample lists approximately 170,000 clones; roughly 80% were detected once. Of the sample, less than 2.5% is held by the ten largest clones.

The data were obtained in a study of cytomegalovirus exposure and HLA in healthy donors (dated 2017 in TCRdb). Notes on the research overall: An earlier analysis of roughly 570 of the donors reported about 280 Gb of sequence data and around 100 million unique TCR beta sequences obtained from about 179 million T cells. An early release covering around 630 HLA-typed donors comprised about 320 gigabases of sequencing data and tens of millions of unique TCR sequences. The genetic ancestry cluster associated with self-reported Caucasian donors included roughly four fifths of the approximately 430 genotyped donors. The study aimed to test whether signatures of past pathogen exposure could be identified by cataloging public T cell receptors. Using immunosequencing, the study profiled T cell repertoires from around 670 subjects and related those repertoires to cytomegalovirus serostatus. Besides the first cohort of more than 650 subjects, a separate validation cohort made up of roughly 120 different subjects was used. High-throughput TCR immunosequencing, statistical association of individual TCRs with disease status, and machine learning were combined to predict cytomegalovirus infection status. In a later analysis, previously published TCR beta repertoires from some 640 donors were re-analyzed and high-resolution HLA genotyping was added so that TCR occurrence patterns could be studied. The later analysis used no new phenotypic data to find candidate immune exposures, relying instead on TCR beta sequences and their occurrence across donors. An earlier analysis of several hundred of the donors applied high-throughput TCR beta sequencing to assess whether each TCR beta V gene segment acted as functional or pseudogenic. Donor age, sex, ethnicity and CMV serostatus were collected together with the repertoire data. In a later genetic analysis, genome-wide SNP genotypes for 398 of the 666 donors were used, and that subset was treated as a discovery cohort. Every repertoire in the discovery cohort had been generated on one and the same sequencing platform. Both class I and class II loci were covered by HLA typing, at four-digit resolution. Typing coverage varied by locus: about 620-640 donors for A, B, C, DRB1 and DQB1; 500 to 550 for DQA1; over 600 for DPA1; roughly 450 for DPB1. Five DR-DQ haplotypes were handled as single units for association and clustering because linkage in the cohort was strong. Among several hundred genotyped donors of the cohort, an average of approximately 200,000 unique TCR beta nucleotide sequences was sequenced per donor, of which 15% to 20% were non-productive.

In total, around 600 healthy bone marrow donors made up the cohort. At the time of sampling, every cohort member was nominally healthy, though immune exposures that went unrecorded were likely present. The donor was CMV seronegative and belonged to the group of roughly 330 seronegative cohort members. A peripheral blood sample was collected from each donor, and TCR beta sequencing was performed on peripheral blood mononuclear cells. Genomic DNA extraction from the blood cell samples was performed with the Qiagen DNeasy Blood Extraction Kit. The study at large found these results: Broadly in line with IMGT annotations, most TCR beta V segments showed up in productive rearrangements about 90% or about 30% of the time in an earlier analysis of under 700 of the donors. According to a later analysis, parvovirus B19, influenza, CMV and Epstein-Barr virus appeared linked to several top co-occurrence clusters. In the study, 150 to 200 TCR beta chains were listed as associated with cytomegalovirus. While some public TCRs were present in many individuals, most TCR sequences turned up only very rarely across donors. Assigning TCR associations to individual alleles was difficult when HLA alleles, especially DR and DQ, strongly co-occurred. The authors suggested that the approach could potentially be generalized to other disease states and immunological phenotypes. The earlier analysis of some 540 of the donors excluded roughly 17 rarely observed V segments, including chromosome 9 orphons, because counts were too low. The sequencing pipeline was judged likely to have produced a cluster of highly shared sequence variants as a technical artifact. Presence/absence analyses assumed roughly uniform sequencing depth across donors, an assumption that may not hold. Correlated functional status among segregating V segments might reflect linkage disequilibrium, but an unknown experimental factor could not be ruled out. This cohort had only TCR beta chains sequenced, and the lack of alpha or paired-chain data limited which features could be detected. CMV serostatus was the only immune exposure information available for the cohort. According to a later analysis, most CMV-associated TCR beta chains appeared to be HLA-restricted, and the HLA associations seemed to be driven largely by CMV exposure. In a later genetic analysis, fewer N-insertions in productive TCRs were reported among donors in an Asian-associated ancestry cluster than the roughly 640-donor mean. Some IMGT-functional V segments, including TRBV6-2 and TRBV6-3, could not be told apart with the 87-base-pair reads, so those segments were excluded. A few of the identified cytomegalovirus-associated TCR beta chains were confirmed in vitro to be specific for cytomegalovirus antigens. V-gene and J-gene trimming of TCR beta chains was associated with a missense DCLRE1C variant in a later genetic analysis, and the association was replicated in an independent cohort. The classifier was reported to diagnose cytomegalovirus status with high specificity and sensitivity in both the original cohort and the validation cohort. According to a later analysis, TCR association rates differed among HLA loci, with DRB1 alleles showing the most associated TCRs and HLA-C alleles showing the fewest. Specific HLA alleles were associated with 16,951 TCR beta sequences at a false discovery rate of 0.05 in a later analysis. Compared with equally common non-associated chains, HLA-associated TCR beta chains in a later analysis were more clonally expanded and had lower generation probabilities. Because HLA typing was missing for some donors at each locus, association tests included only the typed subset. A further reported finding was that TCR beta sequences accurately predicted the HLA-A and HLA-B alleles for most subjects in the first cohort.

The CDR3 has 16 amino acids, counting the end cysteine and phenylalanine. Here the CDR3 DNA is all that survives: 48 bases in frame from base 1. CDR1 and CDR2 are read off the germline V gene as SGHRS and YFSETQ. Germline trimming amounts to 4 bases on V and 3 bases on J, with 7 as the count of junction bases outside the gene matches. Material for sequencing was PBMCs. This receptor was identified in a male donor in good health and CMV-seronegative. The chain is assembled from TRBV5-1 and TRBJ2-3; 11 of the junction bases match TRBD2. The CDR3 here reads CASSLLAGEGTDTQYF. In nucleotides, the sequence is TGCGCCAGCAGCCTACTAGCGGGGGAAGGGACAGATACGCAGTATTTT.